The 5 T cell receptor beta chains in this list originate from one sample, sequenced in a study of preoperative IRX-2 immunotherapy in early breast cancer. Produced via immunoSEQ multiplex PCR; TCRdb's table is partial and in-frame only. The sample yields around 43,000 clones, roughly 80% seen once. Treatment meaning: preoperative locoregional IRX-2 cytokine immunotherapy. The specimen comprised tumor tissue, sampled after IRX-2 immunotherapy. These receptors originate from a human donor with breast cancer.

The genes are TRBV15 and TRBJ2-6; D remains unclear. The germline V gene has CDR1 LNHNV and CDR2 YYDKDF (reference sequence). V was trimmed by 1 base and J by 4 bases, leaving 5 bases between them. There are 14 residues in the CDR3. CDR3 nucleotide sequence: TGTGCCACCAGCAGAGGGGTCGGGGCCAACGTCCTGACTTTC. Protein product: CATSRGVGANVLTF.

The V gene is TRBV7-1, the J gene TRBJ2-1; D might be TRBD1 (5 bases). TRBV7-1 is given ORF status, its function remaining uncertain. The CDR3 is made up of 13 amino acids. V lost 5 bases and J 6 bases, leaving 11 bases between the germline ends. This CDR3 reads CASSQLDTNEQFF. CDR3 in DNA: TGTGCCAGCAGCCAACTGGACACCAATGAGCAGTTCTTC.

This clone was recorded only once. This chain links TRBV28 with TRBJ2-1; no definite D call. The V end was cut by 6 bases, the J end by 2 bases, with 11 bases between. CDR3 length: 14 residues. Germline V lookup: CDR1 MDHEN, CDR2 SYDVKM. The CDR3 nucleotides are TGTGCCAGCAGGGGCCCCTTGGCCTACAATGAGCAGTTCTTC. It codes for CASRGPLAYNEQFF.

V and J are TRBV19 and TRBJ2-7; D is uncertain. Trimming stripped 3 bases from V and 1 base from J, with 7 bases between. The germline CDR1 and CDR2 sequences are LNHDA and SQIVND (reference sequence). The CDR3 is 13 residues long. The DNA for the CDR3 is TGTGCCAGTAGTATCGGTAAATCCTACGAGCAGTACTTC. Residues: CASSIGKSYEQYF.

This chain uses TRBV6-8 with TRBJ2-7; D gene unclear. CDR3 length equals 15 residues. From germline, CDR1 is MNHGY and CDR2 SAAAGT. V lost 6 bases and J lost 2, with 17 bases in between. CDR3 protein: CASRSTVDSTYEQYF. In DNA form, the CDR3 reads TGTGCCAGCAGATCCACCGTTGACTCCACCTACGAGCAGTACTTC.